A single sample is the source of the 24 T cell receptor beta chains below, sequenced in a study of T cell responses to AZD1222 COVID-19 vaccine (dated by TCRdb to 2020 to 2022). The time point label corresponds to: baseline before first vaccination. Taken with the paper, the label for treatment or condition translates to: meningococcal conjugate vaccine given as trial control. The library relied on the immunoSEQ multiplex PCR assay. Held by TCRdb, this immuneACCESS table contains in-frame sequences only and omits some clones. Under half of the omission traces to an unresolved V gene where checked; the cause of the rest is unknown. The sample yields 150,000 or so clones; 85% to 90% were counted once. The top ten hold 5.5% of the sample. This sample comprised peripheral blood, obtained on day 0 of MenACWY control vaccination. The receptors derive from an adult in good health.

J is TRBJ2-7 and V is TRBV4-1, with 10 bases identical to TRBD1. The CDR3 is made up of 15 amino acids. The trim removed 6 bases at V and 3 bases at J, leaving 8 bases unmatched. Germline V gives CDR1 MGHRA, CDR2 YSYEKL. The CDR3 sequence is CASRSGQGVLYEQYF. The CDR3 bases are TGCGCCAGCAGATCCGGACAGGGGGTCCTCTACGAGCAGTACTTC.

The chain joins TRBV11-3 to TRBJ2-2; no clear D gene. Germline CDR1 is SGHNT and CDR2 is YENEEA. Trimming took off 2 bases at V and 4 bases at J, with 8 bases between the two ends. The CDR3 has 14 amino acids. The CDR3 loop reads CASSLNQVTGELFF. In nucleotides, the CDR3 is TGTGCCAGCAGCTTAAATCAGGTCACCGGGGAGCTGTTTTTT.

The V and J genes are TRBV20-1 and TRBJ2-7; no firm D call. The CDR3 extends over 14 amino acids. Germline lookup yields CDR1 DFQATT and CDR2 SNEGSKA (reference sequence). Trimming removed 3 bases at V and 1 base at J, with 13 bases between. The CDR3 DNA reads as TGCAGTGCTAGTATAGGCAGTGAATCCTACGAGCAGTACTTC. The encoded protein is CSASIGSESYEQYF.

The gene calls are TRBV28 and TRBJ1-6; D call uncertain. CDR3 length equals 12 residues. The V end was cut by 1 base, the J end by 10 bases, with 5 bases between. Germline V gives CDR1 MDHEN, CDR2 SYDVKM. The CDR3 region is CASSLFGSPLHF. Written as DNA, the CDR3 is TGTGCCAGCAGTTTATTTGGCTCACCCCTCCACTTT.

The chain couples TRBV27 to TRBJ1-2; TRBD1 matches at 8 bases. The CDR3 totals 13 residues. Germline V lookup: CDR1 MNHEY, CDR2 SMNVEV (reference sequence). V was clipped by 5 bases and J by 4 bases; unmatched bases: 3. The CDR3 DNA is TGTGCCAGCAGTGTCACAGGGGGCTATGGCTACACCTTC. This gives the protein CASSVTGGYGYTF.

The genes are TRBV6-5 and TRBJ1-1; D is unresolved. This CDR3 has 10 residues. The germline V and J ends were trimmed by 8 bases and 3 bases, with 4 bases remaining between them. Germline CDR1 MNHEY, CDR2 SVGAGI. Here the CDR3 reads CASGHTEAFF. CDR3 sequence (DNA): TGTGCCAGCGGTCACACTGAAGCTTTCTTT.

This clone occurred a few times. This chain joins TRBV5-5 and TRBJ2-7; D is possibly TRBD1 or TRBD2 (5 bases each). The germline V gene has CDR1 SGHKS and CDR2 YYEKEE (reference sequence). The CDR3 length is 18 residues. Trimming cost V 4 bases and J 3 bases, with 26 bases left between them. This chain's CDR3 is CASSQGRRTADDLYEQYF. The CDR3 bases are TGTGCCAGCAGCCAGGGAAGGAGGACGGCGGACGATCTCTACGAGCAGTACTTC.

This sequence joins TRBV25-1 and TRBJ1-1; perhaps TRBD1 as D (5 bases). The CDR3 length is 14 residues. V lost 4 bases to trimming and J lost 8 bases, with 17 bases between them. Germline V lookup: CDR1 MGHDK, CDR2 SYGVNS. In DNA form, the CDR3 reads TGTGCCAGCAGTGGGTCAGGGAAAGGGATCGAAGCTTTCTTT. Protein sequence: CASSGSGKGIEAFF.

This sequence joins TRBV4-3 and TRBJ2-6; no firm D call. Germline CDR1 is LGHNA and CDR2 is YSLEER. The ends were cut back, 0 bases at V and 0 bases at J, with 9 bases in the middle. There are 17 residues in the CDR3. DNA for the CDR3: TGCGCCAGCAGCCAAGATCTTAAAGGCTCTGGGGCCAACGTCCTGACTTTC. Protein sequence: CASSQDLKGSGANVLTF.

J is TRBJ1-1 and V is TRBV19, with D maybe TRBD1 (5 bases). CDR1 is LNHDA, CDR2 SQIVND, per germline (reference sequence). The CDR3 spans 12 residues. V was cut by 10 bases and J by 3 bases, with 12 bases left in between. CDR3 sequence (DNA): TGTGCCACCCAAAGGGGCTACACTGAAGCTTTCTTT. Its translation is CATQRGYTEAFF.

This clone was seen a handful of times. The chain has TRBV3-1 (or the pseudogene TRBV3-2) and TRBJ1-6; D ambiguous. V lost 1 base, J lost 7 bases, and 11 bases lay in between. CDR1 and CDR2 from the germline V gene are LGHDT and YNNKEL (reference sequence). This CDR3 has 15 residues. CDR3 coding DNA: TGTGCCAGCAGCCAAGTCGAAGGAGCCAATTCACCCCTCCACTTT. This encodes CASSQVEGANSPLHF.

The chain joins TRBV29-1 to TRBJ2-3; D gene uncertain. Germline lookup yields CDR1 SQVTM and CDR2 ANQGSEA. The ends were cut back, 2 bases at V and 6 bases at J, with 6 bases in the middle. This CDR3 has 11 amino acids. The CDR3 coding sequence is TGCAGCGTTGAATTTGGGGATACGCAGTATTTT. It translates to CSVEFGDTQYF.

This chain uses TRBV27 with TRBJ2-7; the D is unclear. CDR3 length: 11 amino acids. Trimming took off 5 bases at V and 7 bases at J, with 9 bases between the two ends. Per the germline V gene, CDR1 is MNHEY and CDR2 is SMNVEV (reference sequence). CDR3: CASSRKGEQYF. CDR3 coding DNA: TGTGCCAGCAGTCGAAAGGGTGAGCAGTACTTC.

The chain employs TRBV7-9 and TRBJ2-2; 11 bases are shared with TRBD1. The germline V gene encodes CDR1 SEHNR and CDR2 FQNEAQ (reference sequence). The CDR3 is 15 residues long. With V trimmed by 6 bases and J by 6 bases, 6 bases remained unmatched. The DNA for the CDR3 is TGTGCCAGCAGTCGCCCGGGACAGGGGGCCGGGGAGCTGTTTTTT. Its translation is CASSRPGQGAGELFF.

J is TRBJ1-2 and V is TRBV19; no clear D. Germline V CDR1 and CDR2: LNHDA, SQIVND (reference sequence). The germline V and J ends were trimmed by 7 bases and 7 bases, with 22 bases remaining between them. This CDR3 is built from 15 residues. The CDR3 nucleotides read TGTGCCAGTAAGATTGCACACCTCTCTATCGGTGGCTACACCTTC. Residues: CASKIAHLSIGGYTF.

As DNA, the CDR3 is TGTGCCAGAAGTACAGGGGGGAGTGATACGCAGTATTTT. This encodes CARSTGGSDTQYF. This chain uses TRBV2 with TRBJ2-3; 8 positions agree with TRBD1. Unmatched junction bases numbered 8, after V lost 9 bases and J lost 6 bases. Germline V gives CDR1 SNHLY, CDR2 FYNNEI. The CDR3 consists of 13 residues.

The CDR3 here is CASRGTGTYNEQFF. The CDR3, as DNA: TGTGCCAGCAGGGGGACAGGAACGTACAATGAGCAGTTCTTC. V is TRBV28 and J is TRBJ2-1; 8 nucleotides match TRBD1. The CDR3 extends over 14 amino acids. The V segment lost 6 bases and the J segment 4 bases; nucleotides outside the gene matches: 5. Looked up from germline, CDR1 is MDHEN and CDR2 is SYDVKM.

The V call is TRBV4-1, the J call TRBJ1-1; D is unclear. Per the germline V gene, CDR1 is MGHRA and CDR2 is YSYEKL. CDR3 length equals 13 residues. Trimming stripped 4 bases from V and 5 bases from J, with 11 bases between. CDR3 residues: CASSPRPRTEAFF. As DNA, the CDR3 is TGCGCCAGCAGCCCAAGACCGCGTACTGAAGCTTTCTTT.

This sequence joins TRBV15 and TRBJ2-1; 12 bases line up with TRBD1. In germline, CDR1 is LNHNV, CDR2 YYDKDF (reference sequence). The CDR3 extends over 16 amino acids. V was pared by 5 bases and J by 5 bases, with 7 bases of the junction left unmatched. CDR3 in DNA: TGTGCCACCAGCGGGCGGGACAGGGGGCAAGACAATGAGCAGTTCTTC. Encoded protein: CATSGRDRGQDNEQFF.

The rearrangement joins TRBV11-3 to TRBJ1-6; 10 bases map to TRBD1. V shed 5 bases, J shed 11 bases, and the junction held 6 bases outside the gene matches. Germline CDR1 is SGHNT and CDR2 is YENEEA. The CDR3 consists of 14 residues. The CDR3 DNA follows: TGTGCCAGCAGCGCCGGGACAGGGGATCCACCCCTCCACTTT. Its protein product is CASSAGTGDPPLHF. Full variable domain (missing parts from reference TRBV11-3 and TRBJ1-6): EAGVVQSPRYKIIEKKQPVAFWCNPISGHNTLYWYLQNLGQGPELLIRYENEEAVDDSQLPKDRFSAERLKGVDSTLKIQPAELGDSAVYLCASSAGTGDPPLHFGNGTRLTVT.

The chain has TRBV20-1 and TRBJ2-1; no definite D call. This CDR3 spans 11 amino acids. CDR1 and CDR2 (germline): DFQATT, SNEGSKA (reference sequence). The V end lost 5 bases, the J end lost 9 bases, and 11 bases lay between the germline ends. CDR3 bases: TGCAGTGCTTCCCTAGATACTGAGCAGTTCTTC. It encodes CSASLDTEQFF.

J is TRBJ1-5 and V is TRBV28, with 7 bases that match TRBD1. Trimming at V came to 6 bases and at J to 5 bases, leaving 10 bases not matched to a gene. The CDR3 length is 15 residues. Germline V lookup: CDR1 MDHEN, CDR2 SYDVKM. CDR3 amino acids: CASSPPRQGDQPQHF. The CDR3 DNA reads TGTGCCAGCAGCCCCCCCCGACAGGGCGATCAGCCCCAGCATTTT.

This chain uses TRBV10-3 with TRBJ1-2; tentative D call: TRBD1 (6 bases). The length of the CDR3 is 16 residues. The V gene lost 0 bases and the J gene lost 3 bases, with 14 bases spanning the gap. CDR1 and CDR2 (germline): ENHRY, SYGVKD. The CDR3 sequence: CAISESGGAGDYGYTF. The DNA of the CDR3 is TGTGCCATCAGTGAGTCAGGGGGAGCAGGGGACTATGGCTACACCTTC.

V usage is TRBV5-1 and J usage is TRBJ2-1; D ambiguous. This CDR3 comprises 13 residues. The V gene lost 4 bases and the J gene lost 10 bases, with 15 bases spanning the gap. Germline lookup yields CDR1 SGHRS and CDR2 YFSETQ. The CDR3 here is CASSQFGNQEQFF. As DNA, the CDR3 is TGCGCCAGCAGCCAATTTGGGAACCAGGAGCAGTTCTTC.